This T cell receptor beta chain is drawn from a study of shared T cell receptors in the human thymus. The method was immunoSEQ multiplex PCR; TCRdb's version includes in-frame clones alone and lacks a portion of them. Of fewer than 700,000 clones detected, around 89% appear once; the ten largest clones hold approximately 0.01%. Germline V CDR1 and CDR2: KGHSH, LQKENI. V gave up 6 bases and J gave up 5 bases, with 19 bases separating them. The CDR3 covers 16 residues. This clone was detected only a few times. The same data also went into a second study, on human thymus T cells. From that paper: Those donating were healthy Finnish infants in corrective surgery for congenital heart defects. Thymus tissue was removed during corrective cardiac surgery. Across thymic and blood repertoires, the usage of V and J genes appeared to be biased. Unrelated individuals reportedly shared highly overlapping thymic TCR repertoires.

The rearrangement joins TRBV18 to TRBJ1-4; TRBD1 is a possible D gene (5 bases). Sequencing input: thymocytes. The origin of this receptor is a boy in the first two years of life with a congenital heart defect. CDR3 nucleotides: TGTGCCAGCTCTTGGGCAGGGTCAATCGGGAATGAAAAACTGTTTTTT. Encoded protein: CASSWAGSIGNEKLFF.